This T cell receptor (beta chain) was captured in a study of T cell repertoires in cytomegalovirus infection. TCRdb analysed the reads with MiXCR anew, one entry per CDR3 protein. Of about 260,000 distinct CDR3 sequences in the sample, approximately 15% were seen once. In this sample, this clonotype turned up many times. The CDR3 contains 18 residues. Germline assignment: CDR1 DFQATT and CDR2 SNEGSKA (reference sequence). J gave up 0 bases and V 3 bases, and 8 bases lay outside the gene matches. The chain employs TRBV20-1 and TRBJ2-1; 13 bases line up with TRBD2. This receptor was obtained from a human donor in good health (CMV status not recorded). Some clones in this sample may be carry-over from other donors' samples. Sequencing input: PBMCs. CDR3 bases: TGCAGTGCTAGGACTAGCGGGGGGATTTCTAGCTCCTACAATGAGCAGTTCTTC. This sequence encodes CSARTSGGISSSYNEQFF.